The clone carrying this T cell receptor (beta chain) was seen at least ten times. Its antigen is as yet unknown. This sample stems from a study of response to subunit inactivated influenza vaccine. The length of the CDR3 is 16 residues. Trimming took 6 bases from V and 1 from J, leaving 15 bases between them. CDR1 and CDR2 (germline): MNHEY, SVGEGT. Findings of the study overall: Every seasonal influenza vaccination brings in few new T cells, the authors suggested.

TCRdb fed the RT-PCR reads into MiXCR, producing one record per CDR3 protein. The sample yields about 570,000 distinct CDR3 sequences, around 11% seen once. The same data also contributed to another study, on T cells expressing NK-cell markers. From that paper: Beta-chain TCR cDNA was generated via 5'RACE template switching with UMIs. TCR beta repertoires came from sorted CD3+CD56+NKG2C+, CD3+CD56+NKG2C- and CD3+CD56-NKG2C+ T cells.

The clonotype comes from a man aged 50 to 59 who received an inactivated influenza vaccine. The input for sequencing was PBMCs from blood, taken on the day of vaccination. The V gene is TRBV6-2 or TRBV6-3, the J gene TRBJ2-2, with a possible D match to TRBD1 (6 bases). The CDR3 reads CASRAFGGQNTGELFF. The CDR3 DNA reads TGTGCCAGCAGGGCCTTTGGGGGACAGAACACCGGGGAGCTGTTTTTT.